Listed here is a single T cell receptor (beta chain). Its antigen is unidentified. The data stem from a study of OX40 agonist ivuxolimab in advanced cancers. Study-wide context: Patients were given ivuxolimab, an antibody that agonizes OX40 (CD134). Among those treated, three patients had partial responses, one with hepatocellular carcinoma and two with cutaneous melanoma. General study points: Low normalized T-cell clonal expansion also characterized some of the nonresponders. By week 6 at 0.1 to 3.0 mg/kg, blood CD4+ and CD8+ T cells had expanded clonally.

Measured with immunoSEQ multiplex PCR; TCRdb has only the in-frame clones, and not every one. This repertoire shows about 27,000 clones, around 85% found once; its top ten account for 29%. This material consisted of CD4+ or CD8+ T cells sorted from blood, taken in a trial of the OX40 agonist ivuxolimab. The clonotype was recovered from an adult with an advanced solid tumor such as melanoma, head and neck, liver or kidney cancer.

CDR3 amino acids: CASSVLAVYTDTQYF. As DNA, the CDR3 is TGTGCCAGCAGTGTTCTGGCGGTCTACACAGATACGCAGTATTTT. J is TRBJ2-3 and V is TRBV13; D call uncertain. This CDR3 comprises 15 residues. CDR1 is PRHDT and CDR2 is FYEKMQ in the germline V gene (reference sequence). V was clipped by 6 bases and J by 2 bases, with 15 bases between them.